This T cell receptor (beta chain) came from a study of blood T cell repertoires in COVID-19. Across the whole study: Collection of acute and convalescent COVID-19 samples took place in the United States, Italy and Spain. In each case, the material was cDNA or gDNA derived from T cells, B-cell-depleted T cells, or PBMCs.

Trimming pared 6 bases from V and 5 bases from J, leaving 11 bases between. Looked up from germline, CDR1 is LNHDA and CDR2 is SQIVND (reference sequence). The CDR3 is 13 residues long. Sequencing used immunoSEQ multiplex PCR; TCRdb keeps in-frame clones, though not all of them. The table shows roughly 370,000 clones, with around nine tenths occurring only once. Allocation to cohorts depended on clinical history reported by the participants. Either two negative PCRs, clearance, or symptom resolution qualified Cohort 3 donors as recovered. The specimen was PBMCs or T cells enriched from blood (not recorded which). This rearrangement joins TRBV19 to TRBJ1-5; D call uncertain. The source of this sequence is a woman aged 45-59 years who had recovered from COVID-19. The CDR3 loop reads CASSPTRDQPQHF. The CDR3 coding sequence is TGTGCCAGTAGCCCAACCCGGGATCAGCCCCAGCATTTT. Supplemented by reference TRBV19 and TRBJ1-5, the full variable domain reads DGGITQSPKYLFRKEGQNVTLSCEQNLNHDAMYWYRQDPGQGLRLIYYSQIVNDFQKGDIAEGYSVSREKKESFPLTVTSAQKNPTAFYLCASSPTRDQPQHFGDGTRLSIL.